The 8 T cell receptor beta chains below all came from one sample that was sequenced in a study of blood T cell repertoires in COVID-19. Data came from immunoSEQ multiplex PCR; TCRdb stores just in-frame clones and leaves some out. The table records more than 95,000 clones, 85% to 90% of them present only once. Sequencing used peripheral blood. The receptors were sampled from a human donor in a cohort sampled during active COVID-19.

This clone was seen only a few times. The V and J genes are TRBV7-9 and TRBJ1-3; D may be TRBD1 (5 bases). CDR1 and CDR2 (germline): SEHNR, FQNEAQ (reference sequence). This CDR3 contains 15 residues. V was cut by 5 bases and J by 2 bases, with 13 bases left in between. CDR3 region: CASSQQERAGNTIYF. The CDR3 DNA follows: TGTGCCAGCAGCCAACAGGAAAGGGCTGGAAACACCATATATTTT.

The V call is TRBV1, the J call TRBJ2-2; the D call in the table, TRBD2, was not verified against the DNA. TRBV1 corresponds to a pseudogene. The CDR3 extends over 16 amino acids. CDR3 nucleotide sequence: TGCACCAGCAGCCAAAGACTAGTCGGGGACACCGGGGAGCTGTTTTTT. Its translation: CTSSQRLVGDTGELFF.

The table lists this clone with a count of one. V is TRBV9 and J is TRBJ2-3; TRBD1 matches 7 bases. Germline-derived CDR1 and CDR2 are SGDLS and YYNGEE. V gave up 5 bases and J gave up 3 bases; unmatched junction bases: 6. The CDR3 sequence is 14 residues long. The CDR3 spells CASRPGGGTDTQYF. The DNA of the CDR3 is TGTGCCAGCAGGCCAGGGGGTGGTACAGATACGCAGTATTTT.

This clone appeared once. The genes are TRBV19 and TRBJ2-1; a possible D gene is TRBD2 (6 bases). Deletions cut 4 bases from V and 4 bases from J, with 17 bases between. Germline CDR1 LNHDA, CDR2 SQIVND (reference sequence). CDR3 size: 16 residues. The CDR3 reads CASSSLASKSYNEQFF. The CDR3 coding sequence is TGTGCCAGTAGTAGTCTAGCGTCAAAGTCGTACAATGAGCAGTTCTTC.

The rearrangement joins TRBV9 to TRBJ2-5; D possibly corresponds to TRBD2 (5 bases). The CDR3 has 15 residues. Between the trimmed V and J ends, which lost 0 bases and 4 bases, there was a span of 13 bases. Germline CDR1 and CDR2: SGDLS and YYNGEE. This CDR3 is CASSVGGRVRETQYF. The DNA for the CDR3 is TGTGCCAGCAGCGTAGGTGGGCGGGTAAGAGAGACCCAGTACTTC.

This clone has a handful of counts. J is TRBJ1-3 and V is TRBV15; TRBD1 matches 8 bases. The CDR3 runs to 15 residues. The J segment lost 2 bases and the V segment lost 3 bases, leaving 3 bases of the junction unmatched. The germline V gene has CDR1 LNHNV and CDR2 YYDKDF (reference sequence). Here the CDR3 DNA reads TGTGCCACCAGCAGGGACAGGGTGACTGGAAACACCATATATTTT. Its protein product is CATSRDRVTGNTIYF.

V usage is TRBV25-1 and J usage is TRBJ1-4; 8 bases are a match to TRBD1. Germline lookup yields CDR1 MGHDK and CDR2 SYGVNS. With V trimmed by 2 bases and J by 2 bases, 4 bases remained unmatched. CDR3 length: 16 amino acids. Written as DNA, the CDR3 is TGTGCCAGCAGTGAAGCCTGGACAGGGACTAATGAAAAACTGTTTTTT. Translation: CASSEAWTGTNEKLFF.

The chain links TRBV24-1 to TRBJ1-6; D is ambiguous. Germline V gene lookup returns CDR1 KGHDR and CDR2 SFDVKD. The CDR3 totals 10 residues. The germline V and J ends were trimmed by 12 bases and 10 bases, with 9 bases remaining between them. The CDR3 DNA reads TGTGCCCCCTTCTACTCACCCCTCCACTTT. Encoded protein: CAPFYSPLHF.